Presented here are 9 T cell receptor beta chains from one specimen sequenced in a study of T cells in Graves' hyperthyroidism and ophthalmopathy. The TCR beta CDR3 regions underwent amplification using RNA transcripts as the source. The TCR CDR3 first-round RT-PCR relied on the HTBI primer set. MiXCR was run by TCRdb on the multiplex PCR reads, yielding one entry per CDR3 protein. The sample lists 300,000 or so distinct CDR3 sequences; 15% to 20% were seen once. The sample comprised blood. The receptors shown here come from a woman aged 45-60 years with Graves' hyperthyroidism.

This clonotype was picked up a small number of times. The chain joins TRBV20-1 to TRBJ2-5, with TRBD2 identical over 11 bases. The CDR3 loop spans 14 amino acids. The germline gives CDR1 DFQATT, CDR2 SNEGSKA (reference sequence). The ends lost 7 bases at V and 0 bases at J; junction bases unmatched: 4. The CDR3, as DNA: TGCAGTGTACCGACTAGCGGGAACCAAGAGACCCAGTACTTC. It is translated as CSVPTSGNQETQYF.

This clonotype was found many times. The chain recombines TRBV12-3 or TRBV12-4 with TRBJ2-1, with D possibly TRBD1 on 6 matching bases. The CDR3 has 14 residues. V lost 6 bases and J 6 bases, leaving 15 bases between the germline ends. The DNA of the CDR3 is TGTGCCAGCAGCCGACGCGGACAGATCAATGAGCAGTTCTTC. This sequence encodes CASSRRGQINEQFF.

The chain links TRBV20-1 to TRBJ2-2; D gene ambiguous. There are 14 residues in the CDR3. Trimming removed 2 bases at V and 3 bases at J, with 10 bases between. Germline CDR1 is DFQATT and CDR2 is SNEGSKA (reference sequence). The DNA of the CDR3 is TGCAGTGCTAGAACCCAGATGGACACCGGGGAGCTGTTTTTT. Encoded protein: CSARTQMDTGELFF.

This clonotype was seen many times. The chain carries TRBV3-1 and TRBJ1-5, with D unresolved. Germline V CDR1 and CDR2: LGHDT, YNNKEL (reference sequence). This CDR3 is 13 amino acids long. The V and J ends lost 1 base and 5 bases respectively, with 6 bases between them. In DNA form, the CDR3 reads TGTGCCAGCAGCCAAGGGAGATATCAGCCCCAGCATTTT. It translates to CASSQGRYQPQHF.

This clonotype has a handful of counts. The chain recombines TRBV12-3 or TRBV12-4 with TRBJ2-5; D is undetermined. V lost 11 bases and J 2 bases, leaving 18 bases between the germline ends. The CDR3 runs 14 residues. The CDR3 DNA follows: TGTGCCTCACAGTGGCGTTTTGGACAAGAGACCCAGTACTTC. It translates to CASQWRFGQETQYF.

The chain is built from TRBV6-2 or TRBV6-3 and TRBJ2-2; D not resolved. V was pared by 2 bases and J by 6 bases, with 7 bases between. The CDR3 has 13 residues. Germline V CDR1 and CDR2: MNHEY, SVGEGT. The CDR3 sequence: CASSYRTAGELFF. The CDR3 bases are TGTGCCAGCAGTTACCGGACGGCCGGGGAGCTGTTTTTT.

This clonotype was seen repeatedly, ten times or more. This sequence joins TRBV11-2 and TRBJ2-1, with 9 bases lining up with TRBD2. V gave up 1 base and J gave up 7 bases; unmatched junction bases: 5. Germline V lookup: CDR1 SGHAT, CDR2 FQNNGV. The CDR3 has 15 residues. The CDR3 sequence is CASSLAAGGGNEQFF. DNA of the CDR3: TGTGCCAGCAGCTTAGCGGCGGGGGGGGGTAATGAGCAGTTCTTC.

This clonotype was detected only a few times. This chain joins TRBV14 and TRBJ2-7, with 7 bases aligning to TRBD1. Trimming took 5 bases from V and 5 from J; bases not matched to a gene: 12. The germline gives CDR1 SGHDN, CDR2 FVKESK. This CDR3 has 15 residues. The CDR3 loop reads CASSSLRQGTHEQYV. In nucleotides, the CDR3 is TGTGCCAGCAGCTCACTCAGACAGGGAACCCACGAGCAGTACGTC.

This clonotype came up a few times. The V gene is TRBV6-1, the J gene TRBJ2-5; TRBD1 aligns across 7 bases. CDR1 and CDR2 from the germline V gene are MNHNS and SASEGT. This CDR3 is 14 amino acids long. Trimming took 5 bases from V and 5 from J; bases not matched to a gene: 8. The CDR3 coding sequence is TGTGCCAGCAGTAACCGGGACAGAGGGGAGACCCAGTACTTC. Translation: CASSNRDRGETQYF.